This T cell receptor beta chain was identified in a study of low-dose radiotherapy and immunotherapy resistance in tumors. The sample holds a few counts of this clonotype. CDR3 length: 17 amino acids. The J segment lost 4 bases and the V segment lost 4 bases, leaving 13 bases of the junction unmatched. Germline CDR1 and CDR2: LGHDT and YNNKEL (reference sequence). As for time point: before trial treatment. Primers targeting TRAV and TRBV primed first-strand cDNA, covering alpha and beta chains. The PCR that amplified TCRs ran for 15 to 25 cycles, relying on a constant-region primer and a V-primer adapter. In TCRdb, the reads were re-called with MiXCR into one record per CDR3 protein. The table has about 39,000 distinct CDR3 sequences, around a third seen once.

V gene TRBV3-1 combines with J gene TRBJ2-3, with 8 bases lining up with TRBD2. This receptor was taken from a male donor with gallbladder cancer. The source was PBMCs, collected before treatment. CDR3 bases: TGTGCCAGCAGCCCATTCCAGCGGGGGCGTATGGCAGATACGCAGTATTTT. Its translation is CASSPFQRGRMADTQYF.